Shown below are 10 T cell receptor beta chains from a single sample sequenced in a study of cytotoxic CD8 clonotypes in ibrutinib-treated CLL. The assay was immunoSEQ multiplex PCR, and TCRdb's table has in-frame clones only and misses some. The sample includes tens of thousands of clones, more than 60% of them seen just once. The material was PBMCs, obtained after 12 months of ibrutinib treatment. The receptors shown here come from a human donor with chronic lymphocytic leukemia.

The chain couples TRBV28 to TRBJ1-4, with D hard to call. Germline CDR1 reads MDHEN; CDR2 reads SYDVKM. The V and J ends lost 2 bases and 3 bases respectively, with 7 bases between them. The CDR3 spans 14 residues. Here the CDR3 DNA reads TGTGCCAGCAGTTTAGGGCAGTCTAATGAAAAACTGTTTTTT. It codes for CASSLGQSNEKLFF.

The CDR3 region is CAISESRTGTNSPLHF. The DNA of the CDR3 is TGTGCCATCAGTGAGTCGAGGACAGGGACTAATTCACCCCTCCACTTT. The chain couples TRBV10-3 to TRBJ1-6, with TRBD1 matching 8 bases. The V segment lost 0 bases and the J segment 6 bases; nucleotides outside the gene matches: 4. The CDR3 runs to 16 residues. Germline CDR1 ENHRY, CDR2 SYGVKD.

This clone was counted only a few times. CDR3: CATSRVGDEQYF. In DNA form, the CDR3 reads TGTGCCACCAGCAGAGTCGGCGACGAGCAGTACTTC. The J gene is TRBJ2-7, the V gene TRBV15; D is ambiguous. V lost 1 base and J 5 bases, leaving 6 bases between the germline ends. CDR3 length equals 12 residues. CDR1 LNHNV and CDR2 YYDKDF come from the germline V gene (reference sequence).

The chain uses TRBV11-3 and TRBJ1-2, with D possibly matching TRBD1 (6 bases). Trimming removed 3 bases from V and 5 bases from J, with 10 bases in between. CDR3 length: 13 amino acids. The V gene's germline CDR1 is SGHNT and CDR2 YENEEA. CDR3 amino acids: CASSFFRGYGYTF. CDR3 DNA: TGTGCCAGCAGCTTTTTTAGGGGGTATGGCTACACCTTC.

The chain carries TRBV11-2 and TRBJ2-1; unclear D gene. The V end lost 1 base, the J end lost 7 bases, and 5 bases lay between the germline ends. The CDR3 is 12 residues long. Per the germline V gene, CDR1 is SGHAT and CDR2 is FQNNGV. In DNA form, the CDR3 reads TGTGCCAGCAGCTTAGGGCTGAATGAGCAGTTCTTC. It encodes CASSLGLNEQFF.

V gene TRBV28 combines with J gene TRBJ1-2, with TRBD1 matching over 7 bases. Looked up from germline, CDR1 is MDHEN and CDR2 is SYDVKM. The CDR3 length is 15 residues. Trimming at V came to 4 bases and at J to 2 bases, leaving 7 bases not matched to a gene. The CDR3 loop is CASSYQQGRNYGYTF. The CDR3 DNA sequence: TGTGCCAGCAGTTACCAACAGGGGCGGAACTATGGCTACACCTTC.

This chain uses TRBV20-1 with TRBJ2-1; D unresolved. Per germline, CDR1 DFQATT and CDR2 SNEGSKA (reference sequence). V was clipped by 3 bases and J by 3 bases, with 3 bases between them. This CDR3 is 11 amino acids long. CDR3 in amino acids: CSARDYNEQFF. In nucleotides, the CDR3 is TGCAGTGCTAGGGACTACAATGAGCAGTTCTTC.

This rearrangement joins TRBV28 to TRBJ1-5, with no clear D. The CDR3 runs to 15 residues. CDR1 is MDHEN, CDR2 SYDVKM, per germline. Trimming took 5 bases from V and 0 from J, leaving 11 bases between them. The CDR3 here is CASSPPPYSNQPQHF. CDR3 DNA sequence: TGTGCCAGCAGTCCCCCGCCTTATAGCAATCAGCCCCAGCATTTT.

This clone was observed a handful of times. The J gene is TRBJ2-2, the V gene TRBV18; D ambiguous. CDR1 KGHSH and CDR2 LQKENI come from the germline V gene. CDR3 length: 12 residues. The V end lost 3 bases, the J end lost 6 bases, and 5 bases lay between the germline ends. DNA of the CDR3: TGTGCCAGCTCACCTGGGGCCGGGGAGCTGTTTTTT. Its translation is CASSPGAGELFF.

The V call is TRBV7-9, the J call TRBJ2-2, with unresolved D. Germline-derived CDR1 and CDR2 are SEHNR and FQNEAQ (reference sequence). The CDR3 is 14 amino acids. The V gene lost 1 base and the J gene lost 2 bases, with 5 bases spanning the gap. Here the CDR3 reads CASSLDSNTGELFF. CDR3 coding DNA: TGTGCCAGCAGCTTAGACAGTAACACCGGGGAGCTGTTTTTT.